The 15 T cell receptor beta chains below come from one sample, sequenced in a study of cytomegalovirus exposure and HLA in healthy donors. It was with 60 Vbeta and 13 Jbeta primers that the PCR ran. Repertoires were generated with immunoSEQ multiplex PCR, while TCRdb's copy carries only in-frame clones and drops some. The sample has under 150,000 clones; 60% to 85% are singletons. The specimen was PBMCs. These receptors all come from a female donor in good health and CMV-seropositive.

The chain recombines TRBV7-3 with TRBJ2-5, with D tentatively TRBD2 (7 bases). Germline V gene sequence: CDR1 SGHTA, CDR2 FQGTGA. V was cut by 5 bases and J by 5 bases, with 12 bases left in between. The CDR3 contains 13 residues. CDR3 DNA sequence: TGTGCCAGCAGCGCACCGGGGGGCGAGACCCAGTACTTC. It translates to CASSAPGGETQYF.

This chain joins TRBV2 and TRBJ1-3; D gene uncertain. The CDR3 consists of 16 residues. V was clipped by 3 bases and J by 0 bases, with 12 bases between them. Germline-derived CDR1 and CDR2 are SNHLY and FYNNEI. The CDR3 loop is CASSDLIARSGNTIYF. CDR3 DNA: TGTGCCAGCAGTGATTTGATAGCCCGCTCTGGAAACACCATATATTTT.

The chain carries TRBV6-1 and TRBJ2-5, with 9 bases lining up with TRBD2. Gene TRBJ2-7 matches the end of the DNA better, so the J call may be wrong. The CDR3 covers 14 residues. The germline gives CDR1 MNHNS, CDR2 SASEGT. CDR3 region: CASSEGGRADEQYF. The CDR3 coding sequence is TGTGCCAGCAGTGAAGGCGGGAGGGCTGACGAGCAGTACTTC.

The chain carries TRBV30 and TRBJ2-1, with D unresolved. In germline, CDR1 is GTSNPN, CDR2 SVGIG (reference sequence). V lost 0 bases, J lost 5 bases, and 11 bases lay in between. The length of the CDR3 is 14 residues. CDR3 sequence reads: CAWSVRVRNNEQFF. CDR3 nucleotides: TGTGCCTGGAGTGTACGAGTGCGGAACAATGAGCAGTTCTTC.

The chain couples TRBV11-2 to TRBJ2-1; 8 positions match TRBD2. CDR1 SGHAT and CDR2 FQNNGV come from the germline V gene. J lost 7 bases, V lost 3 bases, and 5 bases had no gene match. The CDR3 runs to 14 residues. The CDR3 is CASSFTGGWNEQFF. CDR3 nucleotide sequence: TGTGCCAGCAGCTTCACGGGAGGGTGGAATGAGCAGTTCTTC.

DNA of the CDR3: TGCGCCAGCAGCCAAGATCAAAACCGTCTATACGAGCAGTACTTC. Residues: CASSQDQNRLYEQYF. The chain combines TRBV4-1 with TRBJ2-7; D remains ambiguous. Germline-derived CDR1 and CDR2 are MGHRA and YSYEKL. With 0 bases removed from V and 4 bases from J, the gap between germline ends came to 13 bases. The CDR3 is 15 amino acids.

The CDR3 DNA is TGTGCCAGAGAACTACAGGGGGCTTTCGGCGAGCAGTACTTC. It specifies CARELQGAFGEQYF. The chain links TRBV2 to TRBJ2-7; 9 bases are shared with TRBD1. V lost 9 bases, J lost 6 bases, and 12 bases stayed unmatched. The CDR3 length is 14 residues. Germline V gene lookup returns CDR1 SNHLY and CDR2 FYNNEI.

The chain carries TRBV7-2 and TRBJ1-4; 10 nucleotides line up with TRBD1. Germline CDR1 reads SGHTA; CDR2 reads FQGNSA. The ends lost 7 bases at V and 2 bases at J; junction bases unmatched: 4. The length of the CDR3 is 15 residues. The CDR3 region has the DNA TGTGCCAGCACCAGGGACAGGGGTACTAATGAAAAACTGTTTTTT. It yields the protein CASTRDRGTNEKLFF.

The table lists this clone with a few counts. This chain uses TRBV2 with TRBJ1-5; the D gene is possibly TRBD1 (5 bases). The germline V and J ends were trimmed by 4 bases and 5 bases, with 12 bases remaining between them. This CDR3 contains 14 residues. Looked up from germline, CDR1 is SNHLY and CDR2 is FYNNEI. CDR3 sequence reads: CASSGLDSYQPQHF. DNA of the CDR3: TGTGCCAGCAGTGGACTCGACAGTTATCAGCCCCAGCATTTT.

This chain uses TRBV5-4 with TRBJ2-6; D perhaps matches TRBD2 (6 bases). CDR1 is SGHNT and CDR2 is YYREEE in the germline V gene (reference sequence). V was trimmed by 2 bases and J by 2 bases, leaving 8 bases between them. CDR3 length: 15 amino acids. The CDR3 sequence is CASSFGGAGANVLTF. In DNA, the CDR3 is TGTGCCAGCAGCTTCGGCGGGGCTGGGGCCAACGTCCTGACTTTC.

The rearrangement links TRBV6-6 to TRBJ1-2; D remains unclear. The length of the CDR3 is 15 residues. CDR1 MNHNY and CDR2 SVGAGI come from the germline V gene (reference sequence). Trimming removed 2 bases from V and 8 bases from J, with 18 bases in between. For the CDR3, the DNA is TGTGCCAGCAGTTACCCCGGATCGGAGAGAGGAGGCTACACCTTC. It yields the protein CASSYPGSERGGYTF.

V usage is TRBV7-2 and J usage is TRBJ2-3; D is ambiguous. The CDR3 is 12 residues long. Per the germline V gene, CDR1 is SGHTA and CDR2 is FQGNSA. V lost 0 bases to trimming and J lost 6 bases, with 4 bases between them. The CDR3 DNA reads TGTGCCAGCAGCTTAGCTCCGGATACGCAGTATTTT. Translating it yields CASSLAPDTQYF.

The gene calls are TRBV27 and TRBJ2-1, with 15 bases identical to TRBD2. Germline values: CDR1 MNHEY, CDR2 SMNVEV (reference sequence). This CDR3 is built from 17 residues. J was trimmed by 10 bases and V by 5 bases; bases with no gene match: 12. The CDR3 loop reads CASSPRTSGRAGSEQFF. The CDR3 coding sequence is TGTGCCAGCAGTCCCAGGACTAGCGGGAGGGCGGGTTCGGAGCAGTTCTTC.

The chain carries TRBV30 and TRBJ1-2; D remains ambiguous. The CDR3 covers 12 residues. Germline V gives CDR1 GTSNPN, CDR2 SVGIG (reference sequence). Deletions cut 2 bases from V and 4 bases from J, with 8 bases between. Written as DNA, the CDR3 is TGTGCCTGGAGTTCGGGGAGCTATGGCTACACCTTC. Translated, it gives CAWSSGSYGYTF.

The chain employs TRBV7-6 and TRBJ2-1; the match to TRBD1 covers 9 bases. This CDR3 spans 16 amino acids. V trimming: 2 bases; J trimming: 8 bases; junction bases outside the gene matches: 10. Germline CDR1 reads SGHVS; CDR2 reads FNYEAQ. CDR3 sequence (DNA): TGTGCCAGCAGCTTACGGACCGGGACAGGGTACCATGAGCAGTTCTTC. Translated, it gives CASSLRTGTGYHEQFF.